This TCR beta chain was observed in a study of blood T cell repertoires in COVID-19. Study in general: Samples came from the United States, Italy and Spain, spanning acute and convalescent COVID-19.

Those enrolled, adults aged roughly 18 to 89 years, came from fewer than 25 US areas. The CDR3 consists of 13 residues. Germline CDR1 and CDR2: SGHKS and YYEKEE (reference sequence). Trimming cost V 3 bases and J 3 bases; bases outside gene matches: 0. Here immunoSEQ multiplex PCR was the method, and the copy in TCRdb shows in-frame clones only, minus some. Of approximately 240,000 clones listed, about 90% are singletons. The genes are TRBV5-5 and TRBJ2-7; 10 nucleotides align to TRBD1. Sample: PBMCs or T cells enriched from blood (not recorded which). This TCR came from a woman aged 25 to 39 with acute COVID-19. CDR3 in DNA: TGTGCCAGCAGCTGGGACAGGGGCTACGAGCAGTACTTC. Amino acid sequence: CASSWDRGYEQYF.